A single sample is the source of the 8 T cell receptor beta chains below, sequenced in a study of technical replicates of blood from several donors. TCRdb's table, derived via immunoSEQ multiplex PCR, lists solely in-frame clones and lacks some. The sample includes almost 70,000 clones, almost 95% of them seen just once. The specimen sequenced was T cells isolated from PBMCs. Receptor source: a human donor in good health.

This sequence joins TRBV7-8 and TRBJ1-5; D is perhaps TRBD1 (5 bases). Per the germline V gene, CDR1 is SGHVS and CDR2 is FQNEAQ. The length of the CDR3 is 15 residues. Trimming pared 1 base from V and 7 bases from J, leaving 14 bases between. This CDR3 reads CASSLEQGSRQPQHF. The DNA of the CDR3 is TGTGCCAGCAGCTTAGAGCAGGGCTCGAGACAGCCCCAGCATTTT.

The chain joins TRBV30 to TRBJ2-3; D perhaps matches TRBD2 (5 bases). V was cut by 3 bases and J by 4 bases, with 11 bases left in between. Per the germline V gene, CDR1 is GTSNPN and CDR2 is SVGIG (reference sequence). The CDR3 covers 13 residues. CDR3 coding DNA: TGTGCCTGGAGCGGTGGGAGCGCAGATACGCAGTATTTT. Translation gives CAWSGGSADTQYF.

The rearrangement joins TRBV9 to TRBJ1-4, with D maybe TRBD1 (6 bases). The V end lost 2 bases, the J end lost 5 bases, and 13 bases lay between the germline ends. Germline-derived CDR1 and CDR2 are SGDLS and YYNGEE. The CDR3 has 15 residues. The CDR3 bases are TGTGCCAGCAGCGTCGCACAGGGTTTGAATGAAAAACTGTTTTTT. This translates into CASSVAQGLNEKLFF.

The sample holds one count of this clone. The rearrangement uses TRBV5-4 and TRBJ2-7; TRBD1 matches 7 bases. Germline CDR1 SGHNT, CDR2 YYREEE (reference sequence). This CDR3 spans 15 amino acids. After removal of 0 bases from V and 7 bases from J, the junction contained 10 bases not matched to a gene. The CDR3 bases are TGTGCCAGCAGCTTGGGGTCAGGGGGAATTGAGGAGCAGTACTTC. It specifies CASSLGSGGIEEQYF. Full variable domain (outside the CDR3, taken from reference TRBV5-4 and TRBJ2-7): ETGVTQSPTHLIKTRGQQVTLRCSSQSGHNTVSWYQQALGQGPQFIFQYYREEENGRGNFPPRFSGLQFPNYSSELNVNALELDDSALYLCASSLGSGGIEEQYFGPGTRLTVT.

A note on this clone: A read error may produce the germline difference seen at one junction end. V usage is TRBV5-1 and J usage is TRBJ2-1; 7 bases agree with TRBD2. The V gene's germline CDR1 is SGHRS and CDR2 YFSETQ. The CDR3 sequence is 15 residues long. This CDR3 reads CASSFTGGSYNEQFF. CDR3 bases: TGCGCCAGTAGCTTTACGGGAGGCTCCTACAATGAGCAGTTCTTC.

The chain recombines TRBV11-2 with TRBJ1-2; no reliable D call. This CDR3 has 13 residues. In germline, CDR1 is SGHAT, CDR2 FQNNGV. V was cut by 1 base and J by 7 bases, with 10 bases left in between. The CDR3 reads CASSLVSSAGYTF. The CDR3 region has the DNA TGTGCCAGCAGCTTAGTAAGCAGCGCTGGCTACACCTTC.

For this clone: The same CDR3 can be traced to other DNA sequences in this sample. The chain links TRBV7-2 to TRBJ2-1; 7 bases map to TRBD2. From germline, CDR1 is SGHTA and CDR2 FQGNSA. V lost 0 bases to trimming and J lost 4 bases; unmatched junction nucleotides: 3. The CDR3 covers 15 residues. The CDR3 loop reads CASSLAGGPYNEQFF. The CDR3 coding sequence is TGTGCCAGCAGCTTAGCGGGAGGGCCATACAATGAGCAGTTCTTC.

V usage is TRBV28 and J usage is TRBJ2-7; 7 bases fit TRBD2. Germline loops: CDR1 MDHEN, CDR2 SYDVKM. The CDR3 is 15 amino acids. J gave up 7 bases and V 5 bases, and 14 bases lay outside the gene matches. The DNA for the CDR3 is TGTGCCAGCAGTACCCACTCGGCGGGAGTGCGAGAGCAGTACTTC. Its protein is CASSTHSAGVREQYF.